A single T cell receptor (beta chain) is shown here with its context. Its antigen is not identified. These data originate in a study of identifying expanded T cells in peripheral blood. General observations from the study: Over about two and four weeks, about 15 and 19 clones changed, versus roughly 1.2 between replicates.

Some clones are missing from TCRdb's copy, which holds only in-frame ones; the method was immunoSEQ multiplex PCR. The data contain about 90,000 clones, about 86% of them singletons. Per germline, CDR1 SGHAT and CDR2 FQNNGV. Trimming removed 0 bases from V and 6 bases from J, with 12 bases in between. CDR3 length: 16 residues. No infections or other immune events were documented during collection. J is TRBJ1-6 and V is TRBV11-2; possibly TRBD1 for D (6 bases). This sequence originates from a person aged 18-69 years in good health. What was sequenced was blood. The CDR3 here is CASSLDGRGFNSPLHF. Written as DNA, the CDR3 is TGTGCCAGCAGCTTAGATGGCAGGGGTTTTAATTCACCCCTCCACTTT.